The rows below give T cell receptor beta chains drawn from one sample of a study of beta chain features in type 1 diabetes. Here immunoSEQ multiplex PCR was the method, and the copy in TCRdb shows in-frame clones only, minus some. This sample has 500,000 to 700,000 clones, with less than 20% found just once. Input material: naive CD4+ T cells from blood. Receptor source: a man in his late teens or twenties in good health. Both conserved end residues are part of each CDR3. A D gene is named only where the DNA matches it firmly. Where a row states a size, it is once, few, many or the class of an expanded clone; other rows omit it.

J	size	V	D	DNA	CDR3
TRBJ2-1	many	TRBV21-1	.	TGTGCCAGCAGCGCACCGAGACTAGCGGACAATGAGCAGTTCTTC	CASSAPRLADNEQFF
TRBJ2-5	.	TRBV6-5	.	TGTGCCAGCAGTTACGCGGCAGTTGGACAAGAGACCCAGTACTTC	CASSYAAVGQETQYF
TRBJ1-3	.	TRBV5-4	TRBD1	TGTGCCAGCAGCCCGACAGGGGCTGGAAACACCATATATTTT	CASSPTGAGNTIYF
TRBJ2-1	few	TRBV9	.	TGTGCCAGCAGCGCCCCCGGGACGTTATCCTACAATGAGCAGTTCTTC	CASSAPGTLSYNEQFF
TRBJ1-6	few	TRBV19	TRBD1	TGTGCCAGTAGTCCGCCGGGACAGGCCAATTCACCCCTCCACTTT	CASSPPGQANSPLHF
TRBJ2-2	.	TRBV7-3	.	TGTGCCAGCAGCTTTAGGCGAGCGAACACCGGGGAGCTGTTTTTT	CASSFRRANTGELFF
TRBJ2-3	.	TRBV7-8	.	TGTGCCAGCAGCTTAGCCGAGTATACGCAGTATTTT	CASSLAEYTQYF
TRBJ1-1	.	TRBV5-1	.	TGCGCCAGCAGCTTGGTAGGCTTGACTGAAGCTTTCTTT	CASSLVGLTEAFF
TRBJ2-3	few	TRBV7-6	TRBD2	TGTGCCAGCAGCTCTAGCGGCTACACAGATACGCAGTATTTT	CASSSSGYTDTQYF
TRBJ2-5	few	TRBV9	TRBD2	TGTGCCAGCAGCGTTAGTACTAGCGGGAGGGCCTTGGAGACCCAGTACTTC	CASSVSTSGRALETQYF
TRBJ1-1	.	TRBV7-6	.	TGTGCCAGCAGCCCGCGGCAGGCTGAAGCTTTCTTT	CASSPRQAEAFF
TRBJ2-5	.	TRBV6-5	.	TGTGCCAGCAGCCCGAGGACGAAGGGGCAAGAGACCCAGTACTTC	CASSPRTKGQETQYF
TRBJ2-5	few	TRBV7-2	.	TGTGCCAGCAGCTTAGCGGGTGCAGGGGAAGAGACCCAGTACTTC	CASSLAGAGEETQYF
TRBJ1-4	.	TRBV30	.	TGTGCCTGGAGTCAAGGTACAGACACTCTTGAAAAACTGTTTTTT	CAWSQGTDTLEKLFF
TRBJ1-1	few	TRBV28	.	TGTGCCAGCAGTTTAGGGGCAGACACTGAAGCTTTCTTT	CASSLGADTEAFF